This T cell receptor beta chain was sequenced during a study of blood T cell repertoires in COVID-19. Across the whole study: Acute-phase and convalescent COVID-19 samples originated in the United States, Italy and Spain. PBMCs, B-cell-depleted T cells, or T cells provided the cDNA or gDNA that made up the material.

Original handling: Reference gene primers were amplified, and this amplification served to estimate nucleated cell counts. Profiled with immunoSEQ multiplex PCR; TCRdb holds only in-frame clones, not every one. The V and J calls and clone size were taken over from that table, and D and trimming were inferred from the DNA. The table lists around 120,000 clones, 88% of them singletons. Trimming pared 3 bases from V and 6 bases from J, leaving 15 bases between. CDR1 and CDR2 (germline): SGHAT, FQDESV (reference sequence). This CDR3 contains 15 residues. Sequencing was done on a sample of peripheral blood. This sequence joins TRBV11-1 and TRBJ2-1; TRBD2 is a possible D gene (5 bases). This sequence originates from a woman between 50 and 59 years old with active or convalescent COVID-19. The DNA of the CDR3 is TGTGCCAGCAGCTTGTCCGAGGGTAGGGTCAATGAGCAGTTCTTC. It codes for CASSLSEGRVNEQFF.